The 32 T cell receptor beta chains presented below share a single source sample, sequenced in a study of cytomegalovirus exposure and HLA in healthy donors. 13 Jbeta primers and 60 Vbeta primers were used for the PCR. The assay was immunoSEQ multiplex PCR, and TCRdb's table has in-frame clones only and misses some. This sample carries around 100,000 clones, with more than 0.5% going to the ten biggest clones. Sequenced: PBMCs. These receptors all stem from a man aged 45-60 years in good health and CMV-seronegative.

The rearrangement joins TRBV11-3 to TRBJ2-5; D is perhaps TRBD1 (5 bases). The CDR3 runs to 14 residues. Germline CDR1 is SGHNT and CDR2 is YENEEA. V lost 4 bases and J lost 3, with 12 bases in between. CDR3 DNA sequence: TGTGCCAGCAGCTCCAGGGATGGGAAAGAGACCCAGTACTTC. The encoded protein is CASSSRDGKETQYF.

The chain carries TRBV6-1 and TRBJ1-1, with D hard to call. Germline V gene lookup returns CDR1 MNHNS and CDR2 SASEGT. With 4 bases removed from V and 4 bases from J, the gap between germline ends came to 10 bases. CDR3 size: 13 residues. The CDR3 reads CASSVDHSTEAFF. Written as DNA, the CDR3 is TGTGCCAGCAGTGTTGATCACTCCACTGAAGCTTTCTTT.

The chain carries TRBV19 and TRBJ2-1; 13 bases are a match to TRBD2. This CDR3 comprises 17 residues. V dropped 6 bases and J dropped 0; count of bases not matched to a gene: 5. CDR1 is LNHDA and CDR2 is SQIVND in the germline V gene (reference sequence). For the CDR3, the DNA is TGTGCCAGTAGGAGGACTAGCGGGGGTAGCTCCTACAATGAGCAGTTCTTC. It specifies CASRRTSGGSSYNEQFF.

The V and J genes are TRBV15 and TRBJ2-7; perhaps TRBD2 as D (6 bases). CDR1 and CDR2 from the germline V gene are LNHNV and YYDKDF (reference sequence). The CDR3 totals 14 residues. Trimming took 5 bases from V and 3 from J, leaving 14 bases between them. CDR3 sequence reads: CATSGSGTFYEQYF. CDR3 in DNA: TGTGCCACCAGCGGATCCGGGACTTTCTACGAGCAGTACTTC.

CDR3 sequence reads: CASSYSGGTYEQYF. The CDR3, as DNA: TGTGCCAGCAGTTACTCGGGGGGTACCTACGAGCAGTACTTC. V and J are TRBV6-6 and TRBJ2-7, with D tentatively TRBD2 (6 bases). V lost 0 bases to trimming and J lost 2 bases, with 8 bases between them. Germline V gene lookup returns CDR1 MNHNY and CDR2 SVGAGI (reference sequence). This CDR3 is built from 14 residues.

The chain is built from TRBV5-4 and TRBJ1-2, with 7 positions matching TRBD1. This CDR3 spans 17 amino acids. The germline CDR1 and CDR2 sequences are SGHNT and YYREEE (reference sequence). Trimming cost V 1 base and J 4 bases; bases outside gene matches: 13. The CDR3 nucleotides are TGTGCCAGCAGCTTGCGAGGGGGCGCCGAGCAATCCTATGGCTACACCTTC. Protein product: CASSLRGGAEQSYGYTF.

V usage is TRBV25-1 and J usage is TRBJ1-3, with D unclear. From germline, CDR1 is MGHDK and CDR2 SYGVNS. Between the trimmed V and J ends, which lost 3 bases and 4 bases, there was a span of 13 bases. CDR3 length: 15 residues. The CDR3 reads CASSEAEHYGNTIYF. The DNA for the CDR3 is TGTGCCAGCAGTGAGGCGGAGCACTACGGAAACACCATATATTTT.

The J gene is TRBJ1-6, the V gene TRBV6-5; weak D call: TRBD1 (6 bases). Germline CDR1 is MNHEY and CDR2 is SVGAGI. This CDR3 contains 14 residues. The V end lost 4 bases, the J end lost 8 bases, and 12 bases lay between the germline ends. The DNA for the CDR3 is TGTGCCAGCAGTTCCCGGACAGTTTATTCACCCCTCCACTTT. Its protein product is CASSSRTVYSPLHF.

The rearrangement links TRBV4-3 to TRBJ2-2, with 12 nucleotides matching TRBD2. Germline-derived CDR1 and CDR2 are LGHNA and YSLEER. After removal of 0 bases from V and 8 bases from J, the junction contained 4 bases not matched to a gene. The CDR3 extends over 16 amino acids. The CDR3: CASSQDVLAGGGELFF. The CDR3 coding sequence is TGCGCCAGCAGCCAAGATGTACTAGCGGGAGGTGGGGAGCTGTTTTTT.

The rearrangement uses TRBV2 and TRBJ1-1; D is uncertain. Trimming removed 6 bases from V and 0 bases from J, with 17 bases in between. The length of the CDR3 is 16 residues. Germline CDR1 SNHLY, CDR2 FYNNEI. CDR3 amino acids: CASSEITFTVNTEAFF. CDR3 sequence (DNA): TGTGCCAGCAGCGAAATTACCTTCACAGTGAACACTGAAGCTTTCTTT.

The chain joins TRBV5-4 to TRBJ2-1; 10 bases fit TRBD2. The CDR3 length is 14 residues. Looked up from germline, CDR1 is SGHNT and CDR2 is YYREEE (reference sequence). V dropped 3 bases and J dropped 6; count of bases not matched to a gene: 3. This chain's CDR3 is CASSSASGGNEQFF. The CDR3 DNA is TGTGCCAGCAGCTCCGCTAGCGGGGGCAATGAGCAGTTCTTC.

CDR3 region: CASSGTSGGTDTQYF. CDR3 sequence (DNA): TGCGCCAGCAGTGGGACTAGCGGGGGCACAGATACGCAGTATTTT. This chain connects TRBV10-1 to TRBJ2-3; 12 bases are shared with TRBD2. CDR3 length: 15 residues. Germline V gene lookup returns CDR1 WNHNN and CDR2 SYGVQD (reference sequence). The trim removed 4 bases at V and 1 base at J, leaving 0 bases unmatched.

The chain employs TRBV13 and TRBJ1-2; TRBD1 might be the D (5 bases). Trimming left V 0 bases short and J 6 bases short, with 11 bases between. There are 14 residues in the CDR3. Germline CDR1 and CDR2: PRHDT and FYEKMQ (reference sequence). In DNA, the CDR3 is TGTGCCAGCAGCTTAGGCGGCAGGGTCGATGGCTACACCTTC. It codes for CASSLGGRVDGYTF.

J is TRBJ2-3 and V is TRBV11-2, with 10 bases that match TRBD2. V was clipped by 4 bases and J by 3 bases; unmatched bases: 10. The CDR3 length is 17 residues. Germline V gene sequence: CDR1 SGHAT, CDR2 FQNNGV. The CDR3 here is CASSWDPSGRLTDTQYF. The CDR3 bases are TGTGCCAGCAGCTGGGACCCTAGCGGGAGATTGACAGATACGCAGTATTTT.

The chain couples TRBV7-2 to TRBJ2-5; D is unclear. From germline, CDR1 is SGHTA and CDR2 FQGNSA. V was shortened by 2 bases and J by 2 bases, with 9 bases between the two germline ends. The CDR3 sequence is 14 residues long. DNA for the CDR3: TGTGCCAGCAGCTTATCTTCCCAGCAAGAGACCCAGTACTTC. As protein: CASSLSSQQETQYF.

The chain couples TRBV19 to TRBJ1-5; D may be TRBD1 (6 bases). The CDR3 contains 16 residues. From germline, CDR1 is LNHDA and CDR2 SQIVND (reference sequence). V was shortened by 2 bases and J by 5 bases, with 16 bases between the two germline ends. The CDR3: CASSIMAGVDDQPQHF. The CDR3, as DNA: TGTGCCAGTAGTATAATGGCAGGGGTTGACGATCAGCCCCAGCATTTT.

The chain has TRBV11-3 and TRBJ2-7; TRBD2 matches 8 bases. The CDR3 length is 14 residues. With 4 bases clipped from V and 2 bases from J, the junction kept 4 bases outside the gene matches. Germline V gene data show CDR1 as SGHNT and CDR2 as YENEEA. CDR3 sequence (DNA): TGTGCCAGCAGCTCTTTAGCGGGACCCTACGAGCAGTACTTC. Its translation is CASSSLAGPYEQYF.

The V call is TRBV2, the J call TRBJ2-7; 8 bases align to TRBD1. Germline V gives CDR1 SNHLY, CDR2 FYNNEI. This CDR3 spans 14 amino acids. The trim removed 4 bases at V and 8 bases at J, leaving 10 bases unmatched. CDR3 in amino acids: CASSVVTGVTQQYF. The DNA of the CDR3 is TGTGCCAGCAGTGTTGTGACAGGGGTTACGCAGCAGTACTTC. Variable domain in full (rest from reference TRBV2 and TRBJ2-7): EPEVTQTPSHQVTQMGQEVILRCVPISNHLYFYWYRQILGQKVEFLVSFYNNEISEKSEIFDDQFSVERPDGSNFTLKIRSTKLEDSAMYFCASSVVTGVTQQYFGPGTRLTVT.

The rearrangement joins TRBV4-2 to TRBJ2-1; perhaps TRBD2 as D (6 bases). Trimming took 1 base from V and 9 from J, leaving 19 bases between them. The CDR3 has 16 amino acids. CDR1 is LGHNA and CDR2 is YNFKEQ in the germline V gene. The CDR3 loop is CASSQGLAPTPTEQFF. The CDR3 region has the DNA TGTGCCAGCAGCCAAGGTCTAGCGCCGACACCTACTGAGCAGTTCTTC.

This chain links TRBV5-1 with TRBJ2-7; 7 positions match TRBD1. Trimming removed 4 bases from V and 6 bases from J; junction bases left unmatched: 4. The CDR3 runs to 12 residues. CDR1 and CDR2 (germline): SGHRS, YFSETQ. The CDR3: CASSEGAGEQYF. Written as DNA, the CDR3 is TGCGCCAGCAGCGAGGGGGCGGGCGAGCAGTACTTC. Drawing the rest from reference TRBV5-1 and TRBJ2-7, the complete variable domain is KAGVTQTPRYLIKTRGQQVTLSCSPISGHRSVSWYQQTPGQGLQFLFEYFSETQRNKGNFPGRFSGRQFSNSRSEMNVSTLELGDSALYLCASSEGAGEQYFGPGTRLTVT.

This chain joins TRBV5-1 and TRBJ1-2, with 7 bases that match TRBD1. Germline-derived CDR1 and CDR2 are SGHRS and YFSETQ. V dropped 6 bases and J dropped 4; count of bases not matched to a gene: 12. The CDR3 has 15 amino acids. The CDR3: CASKRGQALGYGYTF. The CDR3 DNA reads as TGCGCCAGCAAGAGGGGGCAGGCCTTGGGCTATGGCTACACCTTC. The full variable domain, completed using reference TRBV5-1 and TRBJ1-2, is KAGVTQTPRYLIKTRGQQVTLSCSPISGHRSVSWYQQTPGQGLQFLFEYFSETQRNKGNFPGRFSGRQFSNSRSEMNVSTLELGDSALYLCASKRGQALGYGYTFGSGTRLTVV.

The chain links TRBV6-6 to TRBJ1-5; tentatively, D is TRBD1 (6 bases). V lost 2 bases, J lost 5 bases, and 16 bases lay in between. Germline V gene sequence: CDR1 MNHNY, CDR2 SVGAGI (reference sequence). The CDR3 is 16 residues long. In DNA, the CDR3 is TGTGCCAGCAGTTACCCCGGGCGGGGGGGCGATCAGCCCCAGCATTTT. It encodes CASSYPGRGGDQPQHF.

CDR3 DNA sequence: TGCAGCGTAGACAGGGGGTTACAAGAGACCCAGTACTTC. This sequence encodes CSVDRGLQETQYF. The rearrangement uses TRBV29-1 and TRBJ2-5; 9 nucleotides align to TRBD1. CDR1 is SQVTM and CDR2 is ANQGSEA in the germline V gene. The CDR3 is 13 amino acids. V shed 6 bases and J 2 bases; nucleotides not matched to a gene: 4. The whole variable domain, remainder taken from reference TRBV29-1 and TRBJ2-5, is SAVISQKPSRDICQRGTSLTIQCQVDSQVTMMFWYRQQPGQSLTLIATANQGSEATYESGFVIDKFPISRPNLTFSTLTVSNMSPEDSSIYLCSVDRGLQETQYFGPGTRLLVL.

V usage is TRBV5-1 and J usage is TRBJ1-1, with TRBD1 matching 9 bases. V lost 4 bases, J lost 7 bases, and 11 bases stayed unmatched. The CDR3 is 15 amino acids. Per germline, CDR1 SGHRS and CDR2 YFSETQ. The CDR3 protein is CASSLYPGTGIEAFF. The CDR3 DNA follows: TGCGCCAGCAGCCTATACCCCGGGACAGGGATTGAAGCTTTCTTT.

The genes are TRBV5-1 and TRBJ1-1; 10 positions agree with TRBD1. The CDR3 runs 16 residues. Germline values: CDR1 SGHRS, CDR2 YFSETQ. The J segment lost 6 bases and the V segment lost 2 bases, leaving 10 bases of the junction unmatched. The chain's CDR3 is CASSLRTGGSRAEAFF. The CDR3, as DNA: TGCGCCAGCAGCTTACGGACAGGGGGAAGTAGGGCTGAAGCTTTCTTT.

The chain carries TRBV9 and TRBJ2-7, with 8 bases matching TRBD1. There are 15 residues in the CDR3. Unmatched junction bases numbered 12, after V lost 4 bases and J lost 6 bases. The germline V gene has CDR1 SGDLS and CDR2 YYNGEE. CDR3: CASSSVRDRTGEQYF. CDR3 sequence (DNA): TGTGCCAGCAGCTCCGTCCGGGACAGGACAGGCGAGCAGTACTTC.

V usage is TRBV6-1 and J usage is TRBJ1-5; D might be TRBD1 (5 bases). This CDR3 contains 18 residues. The germline V gene encodes CDR1 MNHNS and CDR2 SASEGT. V was pared by 3 bases and J by 1 base, with 19 bases between. CDR3 loop: CASSDLALRGGSNQPQHF. The DNA for the CDR3 is TGTGCCAGCAGTGATCTGGCCCTCCGGGGGGGAAGCAATCAGCCCCAGCATTTT.

CDR3 protein: CASSQLGTHAEAFF. In DNA form, the CDR3 reads TGTGCCAGCTCACAACTAGGGACTCACGCTGAAGCTTTCTTT. This rearrangement joins TRBV18 to TRBJ1-1; D possibly corresponds to TRBD1 (5 bases). CDR1 KGHSH and CDR2 LQKENI come from the germline V gene. The CDR3 length is 14 residues. Trimming pared 4 bases from V and 6 bases from J, leaving 15 bases between.

This chain uses TRBV7-9 with TRBJ1-1; D is ambiguous. The CDR3 runs 12 residues. CDR1 and CDR2 (germline): SEHNR, FQNEAQ (reference sequence). The V end was cut by 5 bases, the J end by 1 base, with 5 bases between. The CDR3 protein is CASSHRNTEAFF. CDR3 nucleotide sequence: TGTGCCAGCAGCCACAGGAACACTGAAGCTTTCTTT.

This chain links TRBV7-9 with TRBJ1-5, with D possibly TRBD1 on 5 matching bases. CDR1 and CDR2 (germline): SEHNR, FQNEAQ (reference sequence). The CDR3 is 13 residues long. The V gene lost 6 bases and the J gene lost 5 bases, with 11 bases spanning the gap. CDR3 sequence: CASRRGGDQPQHF. CDR3 coding DNA: TGTGCCAGCAGGAGGGGAGGGGATCAGCCCCAGCATTTT.

The chain employs TRBV18 and TRBJ2-7; 8 nucleotides line up with TRBD2. The CDR3 runs to 14 residues. J gave up 0 bases and V 5 bases, and 3 bases lay outside the gene matches. The germline gives CDR1 KGHSH, CDR2 LQKENI. The chain's CDR3 is CASSTSGSSYEQYF. Here the CDR3 DNA reads TGTGCCAGCTCAACTAGCGGAAGCTCCTACGAGCAGTACTTC.

The gene calls are TRBV7-2 and TRBJ2-7, with 11 bases aligning to TRBD1. V trimming: 1 base; J trimming: 0 bases; junction bases outside the gene matches: 5. From germline, CDR1 is SGHTA and CDR2 FQGNSA. The CDR3 contains 17 residues. CDR3 sequence reads: CASSLGGGTGGSYEQYF. CDR3 DNA: TGTGCCAGCAGCTTAGGGGGAGGGACAGGGGGCTCCTACGAGCAGTACTTC.